This T cell receptor (beta chain) is from a study of blood T cell repertoires in COVID-19. On the study more broadly: Material from acute and convalescent COVID-19 was sourced from the United States, Italy and Spain.

Repertoires were generated with immunoSEQ multiplex PCR, while TCRdb's copy carries only in-frame clones and drops some. The table shows more than 150,000 clones, with roughly 90% occurring only once. The germline gives CDR1 SSHAT, CDR2 FNYEAQ (reference sequence). The CDR3 length is 18 residues. V gave up 0 bases and J gave up 7 bases, with 22 bases separating them. The material sequenced was peripheral blood. This TCR was recovered from a man between 70 and 80 years old with active or convalescent COVID-19. J is TRBJ2-1 and V is TRBV7-7, with a tentative D call TRBD2 (6 bases). Written as DNA, the CDR3 is TGTGCCAGCAGCTTAGCTCTGGTTGGCGGGGCCCGAGGGAATGAGCAGTTCTTC. Protein sequence: CASSLALVGGARGNEQFF. The complete variable domain, with remaining parts taken from reference TRBV7-7 and TRBJ2-1, reads GAGVSQSPRYKVTKRGQDVTLRCDPISSHATLYWYQQALGQGPEFLTYFNYEAQPDKSGLPSDRFSAERPEGSISTLTIQRTEQRDSAMYRCASSLALVGGARGNEQFFGPGTRLTVL.